Reported below is one TCR beta chain. Produced via immunoSEQ multiplex PCR; TCRdb's table is partial and in-frame only. The sample consists of about 67,000 clones, about 86% of them appearing once. The source of the sample is a study of blood T cell repertoires in COVID-19. About the study: The origin of the acute and convalescent COVID-19 samples was the United States, Italy and Spain.

The CDR3 contains 13 residues. Germline V CDR1 and CDR2: SGHAT, FQNNGV. Trimming left V 6 bases short and J 0 bases short, with 8 bases between. The V and J genes are TRBV11-2 and TRBJ1-1, with D unclear. This clonotype was obtained from a middle-aged man with active COVID-19. The sequenced sample was peripheral blood. As DNA, the CDR3 is TGTGCCAGCAGAGTAAACATGAACACTGAAGCTTTCTTT. This sequence encodes CASRVNMNTEAFF.